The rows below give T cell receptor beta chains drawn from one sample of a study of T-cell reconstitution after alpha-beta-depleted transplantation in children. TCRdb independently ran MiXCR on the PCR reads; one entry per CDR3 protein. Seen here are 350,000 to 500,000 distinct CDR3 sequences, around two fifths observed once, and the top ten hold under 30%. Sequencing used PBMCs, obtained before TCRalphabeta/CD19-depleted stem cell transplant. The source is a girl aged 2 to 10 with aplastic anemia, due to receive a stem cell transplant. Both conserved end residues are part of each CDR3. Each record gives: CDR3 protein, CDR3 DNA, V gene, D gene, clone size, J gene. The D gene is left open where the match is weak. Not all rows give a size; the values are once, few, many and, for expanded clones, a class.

CASTRAQESPLHF | TGTGCCAGCACGCGGGCGCAGGAGTCACCCCTCCACTTT | TRBV27 | NA | NA | TRBJ1-6
CASSEEGGITEAFF | TGTGCCAGCAGTGAAGAGGGGGGGATCACTGAAGCTTTCTTT | TRBV2 | NA | many | TRBJ1-1
CASSYTTGAGTEAFF | TGTGCCAGCAGTTACACGACAGGGGCTGGGACTGAAGCTTTCTTT | TRBV6-5 | TRBD1 | NA | TRBJ1-1
CSARDPLAGRTDTQYF | TGCAGTGCTAGAGATCCCCTAGCGGGGCGCACAGATACGCAGTATTTT | TRBV20-1 | TRBD2 | once | TRBJ2-3
CSASSPSGGGPYEQYF | TGCAGTGCTAGTTCCCCCAGCGGGGGGGGACCCTACGAGCAGTACTTC | TRBV20-1 | TRBD2 | few | TRBJ2-7
CASSEEGYHEQFF | TGTGCCAGCAGTGAAGAGGGGTACCATGAGCAGTTCTTC | TRBV2 | NA | many | TRBJ2-1
CASSLSGGRGNEQFF | TGTGCCAGCAGTTTATCAGGAGGGAGGGGCAATGAGCAGTTCTTC | TRBV27 | TRBD2 | few | TRBJ2-1
CSAREVLGGRAETQYF | TGCAGTGCTAGAGAAGTTTTAGGCGGGAGGGCCGAGACCCAGTACTTC | TRBV20-1 | TRBD2 | many | TRBJ2-5
CATSRAGIGELFF | TGTGCCACCAGTCGTGCGGGGATCGGGGAGCTGTTTTTT | TRBV24-1 | NA | few | TRBJ2-2
CASSYQTSREQFF | TGTGCCAGCAGTTACCAGACTAGCAGGGAGCAGTTCTTC | TRBV6-5 | TRBD2 | NA | TRBJ2-1
CASTLMGAVVDEQYF | TGCGCCAGCACCCTCATGGGGGCGGTGGTCGACGAGCAGTACTTC | TRBV5-1 | NA | many | TRBJ2-7
CASSTDAGNTIYF | TGTGCCAGCAGTACCGATGCTGGAAACACCATATATTTT | TRBV6-5 | NA | NA | TRBJ1-3
CASSPLGDTDTQYF | TGTGCCAGCTCACCATTGGGGGACACAGATACGCAGTATTTT | TRBV18 | NA | NA | TRBJ2-3
CASSQEKNLGGDGEQFF | TGTGCCAGCAGCCAAGAGAAAAATTTAGGAGGGGACGGTGAGCAGTTCTTC | TRBV3-1 | NA | NA | TRBJ2-1
CSVEDRGTKETQYF | TGCAGCGTTGAAGATCGGGGGACAAAAGAGACCCAGTACTTC | TRBV29-1 | NA | many | TRBJ2-5
CASSPGMAGLAKNIQYF | TGCGCCAGCAGCCCCGGTATGGCTGGCCTAGCCAAAAACATTCAGTACTTC | TRBV4-3 | NA | many | TRBJ2-4
CANALAGVTDTQYF | TGTGCCAACGCGCTAGCGGGAGTCACAGATACGCAGTATTTT | TRBV12-3/TRBV12-4 | TRBD2 | NA | TRBJ2-3
CASTRDTGETQYF | TGTGCCAGCACCAGGGACACAGGAGAGACCCAGTACTTC | TRBV12-3/TRBV12-4 | NA | NA | TRBJ2-5
CASSSSDLAAYNEQFF | TGCGCCAGCAGCTCCAGCGATCTAGCGGCCTACAATGAGCAGTTCTTC | TRBV5-1 | TRBD2 | NA | TRBJ2-1
CASSPTLAGGGTGELFF | TGCGCCAGCAGCCCTACACTAGCGGGAGGAGGCACCGGGGAGCTGTTTTTT | TRBV5-1 | TRBD2 | few | TRBJ2-2
CASSSTGEGTDTQYF | TGCGCCAGCAGCTCAACAGGGGAGGGCACAGATACGCAGTATTTT | TRBV5-1 | NA | few | TRBJ2-3
CSIEERKNTEAFF | TGCAGCATTGAGGAGCGGAAAAACACTGAAGCTTTCTTT | TRBV29-1 | NA | NA | TRBJ1-1
CASSNQQDRKETQYF | TGTGCCAGCAGCAATCAACAGGATCGGAAAGAGACCCAGTACTTC | TRBV11-2 | NA | NA | TRBJ2-5
CASNKNWETVSPYEQYF | TGTGCCAGCAACAAAAATTGGGAGACCGTCTCCCCTTACGAGCAGTACTTC | TRBV6-1 | NA | few | TRBJ2-7
CASGPTRNTEAFF | TGCGCCAGCGGACCGACCAGGAACACTGAAGCTTTCTTT | TRBV5-1 | NA | NA | TRBJ1-1
CSASRNEQFF | TGCAGTGCTTCCCGTAATGAGCAGTTCTTC | TRBV20-1 | NA | NA | TRBJ2-1
CSVEVGGSNQPQHF | TGCAGCGTTGAAGTCGGCGGTAGCAATCAGCCCCAGCATTTT | TRBV29-1 | NA | NA | TRBJ1-5
CASRRTVGQPQHF | TGTGCCAGCAGAAGAACGGTGGGTCAGCCCCAGCATTTT | TRBV12-3/TRBV12-4 | NA | NA | TRBJ1-5
CASRLAGGNEQFF | TGTGCCAGCAGACTAGCGGGAGGGAATGAGCAGTTCTTC | TRBV28 | TRBD2 | many | TRBJ2-1
CASSLLAGVPLQETQYF | TGTGCCAGCAGCTTACTAGCGGGAGTTCCCCTACAAGAGACCCAGTACTTC | TRBV7-6 | TRBD2 | NA | TRBJ2-5
CASSLDREVHYEQYF | TGCGCCAGCAGCTTGGACAGGGAGGTCCACTACGAGCAGTACTTC | TRBV5-1 | NA | many | TRBJ2-7
CASGEWMGRENTEAFF | TGCGCCAGCGGGGAATGGATGGGGCGCGAGAACACTGAAGCTTTCTTT | TRBV5-1 | NA | NA | TRBJ1-1
CSARASGDTGELFF | TGCAGTGCTAGAGCTAGCGGGGACACCGGGGAGCTGTTTTTT | TRBV20-1 | TRBD2 | NA | TRBJ2-2
CASSSNPQLAGGPGEQFF | TGCGCCAGCAGCTCGAATCCCCAACTAGCGGGAGGGCCGGGTGAGCAGTTCTTC | TRBV5-1 | TRBD2 | many | TRBJ2-1
CASSPAPQVTDTQYF | TGTGCCAGCAGTCCTGCGCCTCAGGTGACAGATACGCAGTATTTT | TRBV6-1 | NA | NA | TRBJ2-3
CASSLRRTGRGSNQPQHF | TGTGCCAGCAGCTTGCGTCGGACAGGTCGGGGCAGCAATCAGCCCCAGCATTTT | TRBV5-6 | TRBD1 | many | TRBJ1-5
CSAIKSGLQGSSQGYTF | TGCAGTGCTATTAAGTCCGGGTTGCAGGGATCGTCGCAGGGCTACACCTTC | TRBV20-1 | NA | many | TRBJ1-2
CASSFNSQPQHF | TGTGCCAGCAGCTTCAACAGTCAGCCCCAGCATTTT | TRBV7-2 | NA | few | TRBJ1-5
CASSPPGGITDTQYF | TGTGCCAGCAGTCCCCCGGGGGGTATCACAGATACGCAGTATTTT | TRBV27 | TRBD2 | many | TRBJ2-3
CSASSLGLAGAGELFF | TGCAGTGCTAGCAGTCTGGGACTAGCGGGAGCCGGGGAGCTGTTTTTT | TRBV20-1 | TRBD2 | NA | TRBJ2-2
CASSARHEQFF | TGTGCCAGCAGCGCCCGTCATGAGCAGTTCTTC | TRBV13 | NA | NA | TRBJ2-1
CANSQAGTGSHEQYF | TGTGCCAACAGCCAAGCTGGGACAGGGTCCCACGAGCAGTACTTC | TRBV3-1 | TRBD1 | NA | TRBJ2-7
CASSLIGSRYNEQFF | TGTGCCAGCAGCTTAATAGGATCACGGTACAATGAGCAGTTCTTC | TRBV7-2 | NA | many | TRBJ2-1
CASSLVGTSRTYEQYF | TGTGCCAGCAGCTTAGTGGGGACTAGCAGAACCTACGAGCAGTACTTC | TRBV11-2 | TRBD2 | once | TRBJ2-7
CATSRDLIALSYNEQFF | TGTGCCACCAGCAGAGATCTAATAGCTCTGTCCTACAATGAGCAGTTCTTC | TRBV15 | NA | NA | TRBJ2-1
CASSLGGTGSIQYF | TGTGCCAGCAGCTTGGGTGGAACGGGTAGCATTCAGTACTTC | TRBV5-5 | NA | NA | TRBJ2-4